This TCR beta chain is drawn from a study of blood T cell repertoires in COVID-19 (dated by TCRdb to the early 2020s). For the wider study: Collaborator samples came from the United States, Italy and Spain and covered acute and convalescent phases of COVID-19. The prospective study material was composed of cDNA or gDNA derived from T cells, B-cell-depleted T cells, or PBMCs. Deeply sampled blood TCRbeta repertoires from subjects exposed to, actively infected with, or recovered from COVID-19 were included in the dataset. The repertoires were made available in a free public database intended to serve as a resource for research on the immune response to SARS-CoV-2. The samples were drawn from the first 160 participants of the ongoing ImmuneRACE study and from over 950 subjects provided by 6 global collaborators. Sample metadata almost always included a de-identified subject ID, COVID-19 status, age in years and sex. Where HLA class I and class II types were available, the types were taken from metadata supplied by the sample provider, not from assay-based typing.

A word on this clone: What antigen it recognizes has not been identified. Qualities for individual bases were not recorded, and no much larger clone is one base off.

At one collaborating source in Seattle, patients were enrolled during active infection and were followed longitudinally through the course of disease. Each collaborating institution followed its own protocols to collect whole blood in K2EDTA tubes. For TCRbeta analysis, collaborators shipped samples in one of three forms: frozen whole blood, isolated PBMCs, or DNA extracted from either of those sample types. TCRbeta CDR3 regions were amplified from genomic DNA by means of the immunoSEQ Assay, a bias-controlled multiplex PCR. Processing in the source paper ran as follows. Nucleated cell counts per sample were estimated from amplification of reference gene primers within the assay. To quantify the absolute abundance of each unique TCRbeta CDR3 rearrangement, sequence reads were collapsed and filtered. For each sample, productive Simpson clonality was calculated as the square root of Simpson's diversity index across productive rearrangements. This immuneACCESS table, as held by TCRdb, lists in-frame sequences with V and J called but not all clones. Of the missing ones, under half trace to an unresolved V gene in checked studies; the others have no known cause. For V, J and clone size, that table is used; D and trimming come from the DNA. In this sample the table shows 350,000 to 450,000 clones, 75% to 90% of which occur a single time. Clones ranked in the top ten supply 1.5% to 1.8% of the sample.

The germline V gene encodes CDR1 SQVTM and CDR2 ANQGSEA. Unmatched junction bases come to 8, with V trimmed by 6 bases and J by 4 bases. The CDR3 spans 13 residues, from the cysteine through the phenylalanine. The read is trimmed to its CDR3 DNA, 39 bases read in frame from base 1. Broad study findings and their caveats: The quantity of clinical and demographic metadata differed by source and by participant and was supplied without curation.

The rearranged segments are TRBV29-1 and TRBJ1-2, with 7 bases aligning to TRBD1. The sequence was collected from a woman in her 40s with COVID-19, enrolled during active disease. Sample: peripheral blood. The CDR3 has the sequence CSVDPGGGYGYTF. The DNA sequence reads TGCAGCGTAGACCCAGGGGGTGGCTATGGCTACACCTTC.